The 29 T cell receptor beta chains given below trace back to one sample, sequenced in a study of T cell changes during pregnancy in multiple sclerosis. Assay used: immunoSEQ multiplex PCR; TCRdb lists only in-frame clones, some missing. The sample consists of tens of thousands of clones, 85% to 95% of them appearing once. The sequencing used CD8+ T cells from peripheral blood mononuclear cells, collected in the third trimester of pregnancy. These receptors were obtained from a female donor with multiple sclerosis, enrolled in a pregnancy study.

This rearrangement joins TRBV6-1 to TRBJ1-1; D gene unclear. V was trimmed by 3 bases and J by 10 bases, leaving 27 bases between them. The germline gives CDR1 MNHNS, CDR2 SASEGT. The CDR3 is 17 amino acids. The CDR3 is CASSDLTAGHGVLVAFF. The CDR3 region has the DNA TGTGCCAGCAGTGACCTAACGGCGGGTCATGGGGTCTTAGTAGCTTTCTTT.

J is TRBJ2-7 and V is TRBV27; 8 bases agree with TRBD1. This CDR3 is 14 amino acids long. V shed 3 bases, J shed 3 bases, and the junction held 4 bases outside the gene matches. CDR1 and CDR2 (germline): MNHEY, SMNVEV (reference sequence). Written as DNA, the CDR3 is TGTGCCAGCAGTTTGAGGACAGGGAACTACGAGCAGTACTTC. It codes for CASSLRTGNYEQYF.

In its sample, this clone was seen a few times. This sequence joins TRBV6-1 and TRBJ2-7; a possible D gene is TRBD2 (6 bases). Trimming shortened V by 4 bases and J by 4 bases, and 11 bases separated the two germline ends. Looked up from germline, CDR1 is MNHNS and CDR2 is SASEGT. This CDR3 has 13 amino acids. CDR3 bases: TGTGCCAGCAGTGTTGGAGGGACGTACGAGCAGTACTTC. This translates into CASSVGGTYEQYF.

In its sample, this clone was seen once. In DNA form, the CDR3 reads TGTGCCAGCAACCGGGACAGCGACAATGAGCAGTTCTTC. Translating gives CASNRDSDNEQFF. This chain links TRBV5-4 with TRBJ2-1; 7 bases match TRBD1. Germline V lookup: CDR1 SGHNT, CDR2 YYREEE (reference sequence). The CDR3 runs 13 residues. After removal of 6 bases from V and 5 bases from J, the junction contained 5 bases not matched to a gene. The full variable domain, completed using reference TRBV5-4 and TRBJ2-1, is ETGVTQSPTHLIKTRGQQVTLRCSSQSGHNTVSWYQQALGQGPQFIFQYYREEENGRGNFPPRFSGLQFPNYSSELNVNALELDDSALYLCASNRDSDNEQFFGPGTRLTVL.

This clone occurred once. The rearrangement uses TRBV5-6 and TRBJ1-5; TRBD1 aligns across 8 bases. There are 15 residues in the CDR3. Germline assignment: CDR1 SGHDT and CDR2 YYEEEE. The trim removed 4 bases at V and 2 bases at J, leaving 5 bases unmatched. This CDR3 is CASSEGQVRNQPQHF. CDR3 nucleotide sequence: TGTGCCAGCAGCGAGGGACAGGTGCGCAATCAGCCCCAGCATTTT. Drawing the rest from reference TRBV5-6 and TRBJ1-5, the complete variable domain is DAGVTQSPTHLIKTRGQQVTLRCSPKSGHDTVSWYQQALGQGPQFIFQYYEEEERQRGNFPDRFSGHQFPNYSSELNVNALLLGDSALYLCASSEGQVRNQPQHFGDGTRLSIL.

V usage is TRBV4-1 and J usage is TRBJ1-2, with D possibly matching TRBD1 (6 bases). The ends were cut back, 4 bases at V and 6 bases at J, with 15 bases in the middle. This CDR3 comprises 14 residues. CDR1 is MGHRA and CDR2 is YSYEKL in the germline V gene. The CDR3 DNA is TGCGCCAGCAGCCTGGAGGGGGGGGGAGATGGCTACACCTTC. The encoded protein is CASSLEGGGDGYTF.

The chain combines TRBV10-3 with TRBJ2-7; no reliable D call. Germline V gene data show CDR1 as ENHRY and CDR2 as SYGVKD. The CDR3 is made up of 14 amino acids. V was cut by 2 bases and J by 6 bases, with 14 bases left in between. The CDR3 DNA reads as TGTGCCATCAGTGAGCAGGCCCCCCTCCGCGAGCAGTACTTC. It yields the protein CAISEQAPLREQYF.

The chain carries TRBV7-9 and TRBJ1-1, with D possibly matching TRBD1 (5 bases). Germline V lookup: CDR1 SEHNR, CDR2 FQNEAQ (reference sequence). Between the trimmed V and J ends, which lost 8 bases and 6 bases, there was a span of 16 bases. This CDR3 is 13 amino acids long. CDR3 amino acids: CASGKGARPEAFF. The CDR3 nucleotides are TGTGCCAGCGGGAAAGGGGCCAGGCCTGAAGCTTTCTTT. Looking up the rest from reference TRBV7-9 and TRBJ1-1 gives the full variable domain: DTGVSQNPRHKITKRGQNVTFRCDPISEHNRLYWYRQTLGQGPEFLTYFQNEAQLEKSRLLSDRFSAERPKGSFSTLEIQRTEQGDSAMYLCASGKGARPEAFFGQGTRLTVV.

The chain is built from TRBV6-1 and TRBJ1-6; a weak D match, TRBD1 (6 bases). Looked up from germline, CDR1 is MNHNS and CDR2 is SASEGT. The ends were cut back, 6 bases at V and 9 bases at J, with 12 bases in the middle. This CDR3 has 13 amino acids. The CDR3 region is CASRQGMGSPLHF. The CDR3 nucleotides are TGTGCCAGCAGACAGGGTATGGGTTCACCCCTCCACTTT.

The rearrangement links TRBV19 to TRBJ1-1, with no clear D. Germline V lookup: CDR1 LNHDA, CDR2 SQIVND (reference sequence). V lost 7 bases and J 1 base, leaving 7 bases between the germline ends. There are 12 residues in the CDR3. CDR3: CASKEENTEAFF. The CDR3 DNA sequence: TGTGCCAGTAAGGAGGAGAACACTGAAGCTTTCTTT. The full variable domain, in which reference TRBV19 and TRBJ1-1 provide the parts outside the CDR3, is DGGITQSPKYLFRKEGQNVTLSCEQNLNHDAMYWYRQDPGQGLRLIYYSQIVNDFQKGDIAEGYSVSREKKESFPLTVTSAQKNPTAFYLCASKEENTEAFFGQGTRLTVV.

The CDR3 spells CATSATGAYEQYF. The DNA for the CDR3 is TGTGCCACCAGCGCGACAGGTGCCTACGAGCAGTACTTC. The rearrangement joins TRBV15 to TRBJ2-7; a weak D match, TRBD1 (6 bases). Germline loops: CDR1 LNHNV, CDR2 YYDKDF (reference sequence). The CDR3 is 13 residues long. V gave up 5 bases and J gave up 2 bases, with 10 bases separating them.

This rearrangement joins TRBV7-9 to TRBJ2-7; D is perhaps TRBD1 (6 bases). The V gene lost 5 bases and the J gene lost 3 bases, with 11 bases spanning the gap. CDR1 SEHNR and CDR2 FQNEAQ come from the germline V gene (reference sequence). The CDR3 contains 13 residues. The CDR3 nucleotides are TGTGCCAGCAGCGAAGGACAGCTCTACGAGCAGTACTTC. It specifies CASSEGQLYEQYF.

The V and J genes are TRBV29-1 and TRBJ1-3, with 7 positions matching TRBD1. Germline CDR1 is SQVTM and CDR2 is ANQGSEA. V shed 1 base and J 2 bases; nucleotides not matched to a gene: 8. This CDR3 has 16 amino acids. This CDR3 is CSVEGGRGMAGNTIYF. The DNA of the CDR3 is TGCAGCGTTGAAGGGGGCAGGGGGATGGCTGGAAACACCATATATTTT.

This chain uses TRBV5-4 with TRBJ1-6, with 8 bases identical to TRBD1. The germline V gene encodes CDR1 SGHNT and CDR2 YYREEE (reference sequence). J gave up 6 bases and V 2 bases, and 1 base lay outside the gene matches. The CDR3 runs to 14 residues. The CDR3 loop is CASSFGQGNSPLHF. In nucleotides, the CDR3 is TGTGCCAGCAGCTTCGGACAGGGTAATTCACCCCTCCACTTT.

V is TRBV10-3 and J is TRBJ1-5; TRBD1 aligns across 7 bases. The germline CDR1 and CDR2 sequences are ENHRY and SYGVKD. The CDR3 runs 14 residues. V lost 10 bases, J lost 0 bases, and 6 bases stayed unmatched. The chain's CDR3 is CATDTGDSNQPQHF. CDR3 sequence (DNA): TGTGCCACAGATACAGGGGATAGCAATCAGCCCCAGCATTTT.

This chain joins TRBV13 and TRBJ2-3, with TRBD2 identical over 8 bases. Unmatched junction bases numbered 5, after V lost 6 bases and J lost 3 bases. CDR3 size: 14 residues. Germline V gene sequence: CDR1 PRHDT, CDR2 FYEKMQ (reference sequence). The CDR3 nucleotides read TGTGCCAGCAGTGCCCGGGGGGGTACAGATACGCAGTATTTT. It codes for CASSARGGTDTQYF.

The chain employs TRBV13 and TRBJ1-1, with 10 bases lining up with TRBD1. Germline V gives CDR1 PRHDT, CDR2 FYEKMQ (reference sequence). The V gene end was trimmed by 0 bases and the J gene end by 5 bases; junction bases not matched to a gene: 3. This CDR3 has 15 amino acids. The CDR3 spells CASSLGDRGWTEAFF. The CDR3 nucleotides are TGTGCCAGCAGCTTAGGGGACAGGGGGTGGACTGAAGCTTTCTTT. The full variable domain, rest sourced from reference TRBV13 and TRBJ1-1, is AAGVIQSPRHLIKEKRETATLKCYPIPRHDTVYWYQQGPGQDPQFLISFYEKMQSDKGSIPDRFSAQQFSDYHSELNMSSLELGDSALYFCASSLGDRGWTEAFFGQGTRLTVV.

The chain couples TRBV4-1 to TRBJ1-2, with D possibly TRBD1 on 5 matching bases. CDR3 length equals 14 residues. V lost 3 bases, J lost 4 bases, and 12 bases lay in between. Germline CDR1 and CDR2: MGHRA and YSYEKL. The CDR3 loop is CASSQGGGGYGYTF. In DNA, the CDR3 is TGCGCCAGCAGCCAGGGGGGAGGTGGCTATGGCTACACCTTC.

The rearrangement links TRBV9 to TRBJ2-1, with TRBD2 identical over 10 bases. The trim removed 3 bases at V and 0 bases at J, leaving 6 bases unmatched. The CDR3 has 17 residues. Germline CDR1 is SGDLS and CDR2 is YYNGEE. The CDR3 sequence is CASSGTSGLSSYNEQFF. The CDR3 DNA sequence: TGTGCCAGCAGCGGGACTAGCGGCCTGAGCTCCTACAATGAGCAGTTCTTC.

CDR3: CAWPPGTFDPLADQPQHF. Written as DNA, the CDR3 is TGTGCCTGGCCCCCCGGGACATTCGATCCTCTCGCGGATCAGCCCCAGCATTTT. The rearrangement uses TRBV30 and TRBJ1-5; a weak D match, TRBD1 (6 bases). The ends were cut back, 5 bases at V and 5 bases at J, with 28 bases in the middle. Germline loops: CDR1 GTSNPN, CDR2 SVGIG (reference sequence). The CDR3 extends over 18 amino acids.

The genes are TRBV7-6 and TRBJ2-2; 7 nucleotides agree with TRBD2. The germline V gene encodes CDR1 SGHVS and CDR2 FNYEAQ. The CDR3 is 17 amino acids. J lost 0 bases, V lost 2 bases, and 6 bases had no gene match. The CDR3 protein is CASSLTIGRANTGELFF. As DNA, the CDR3 is TGTGCCAGCAGCTTAACCATTGGGAGGGCGAACACCGGGGAGCTGTTTTTT.

The chain carries TRBV5-6 and TRBJ2-7; tentative D call: TRBD2 (6 bases). The CDR3 runs 15 residues. Germline V CDR1 and CDR2: SGHDT, YYEEEE. Trimming stripped 4 bases from V and 1 base from J, with 15 bases between. CDR3 coding DNA: TGTGCCAGCAGCCCGCCCGTGCGGGAATCCTACGAGCAGTACTTC. Translating it yields CASSPPVRESYEQYF.

In regard to this clone: One end of the junction does not line up with germline, which may come from a read error. As DNA, the CDR3 is TGTGCTAGCAGCTCTAGCGGGGGGTTGAATGAGCAGTTCTTC. Translation: CASSSSGGLNEQFF. V is TRBV7-7 and J is TRBJ2-1; 11 bases align to TRBD2. The CDR3 consists of 14 residues. The germline V gene encodes CDR1 SSHAT and CDR2 FNYEAQ (reference sequence).

The rearrangement uses TRBV6-1 and TRBJ2-7; 8 nucleotides agree with TRBD2. The length of the CDR3 is 15 residues. With V trimmed by 3 bases and J by 5 bases, 9 bases remained unmatched. Germline CDR1 is MNHNS and CDR2 is SASEGT. CDR3 nucleotides: TGTGCCAGCAGTGACCCTCGGGGGGGTAGGGACGAGCAGTACTTC. This codes for CASSDPRGGRDEQYF.

The V call is TRBV19, the J call TRBJ2-1, with a weak D call TRBD2 (5 bases). V lost 5 bases to trimming and J lost 0 bases, with 14 bases between them. The CDR3 length is 16 residues. Germline assignment: CDR1 LNHDA and CDR2 SQIVND (reference sequence). In DNA form, the CDR3 reads TGTGCCAGTAGTTTGGACTTAACCTTCTCCTACAATGAGCAGTTCTTC. Amino acid sequence: CASSLDLTFSYNEQFF.

At least ten counts were recorded for this clone. Other nucleotide sequences in the sample specify the same CDR3. The V and J genes are TRBV10-3 and TRBJ1-5; 10 nucleotides line up with TRBD1. This CDR3 has 14 residues. The germline V gene encodes CDR1 ENHRY and CDR2 SYGVKD. V dropped 9 bases and J dropped 0; count of bases not matched to a gene: 2. The CDR3 loop reads CAIGTGDSNQPQHF. CDR3 coding DNA: TGTGCCATAGGGACAGGGGATAGCAATCAGCCCCAGCATTTT.

This chain uses TRBV9 with TRBJ1-4; 7 bases are shared with TRBD1. Per the germline V gene, CDR1 is SGDLS and CDR2 is YYNGEE. Trimming took 0 bases from V and 8 from J; bases not matched to a gene: 4. This CDR3 has 14 residues. CDR3 region: CASSVGGGKEKLFF. The CDR3 nucleotides are TGTGCCAGCAGCGTAGGAGGGGGCAAGGAAAAACTGTTTTTT.

The chain carries TRBV7-9 and TRBJ1-5, with D hard to call. Germline CDR1 SEHNR, CDR2 FQNEAQ (reference sequence). The CDR3 runs 14 residues. Trimming shortened V by 4 bases and J by 5 bases, and 12 bases separated the two germline ends. Here the CDR3 reads CASSSVDGDQPQHF. DNA for the CDR3: TGTGCCAGCAGCTCTGTGGACGGGGATCAGCCCCAGCATTTT.

The chain combines TRBV7-9 with TRBJ1-1, with a tentative D call TRBD1 (5 bases). This CDR3 is 12 amino acids long. Germline loops: CDR1 SEHNR, CDR2 FQNEAQ (reference sequence). Trimming cost V 5 bases and J 5 bases, with 9 bases left between them. The CDR3 bases are TGTGCCAGCAGCCCGCAGGGAACTGAAGCTTTCTTT. Its protein is CASSPQGTEAFF.